These 23 T cell receptor beta chains came from one sample sequenced in a study of cytomegalovirus exposure and HLA in healthy donors. PCR was performed using 60 Vbeta and 13 Jbeta primers. TCRdb's table, derived via immunoSEQ multiplex PCR, lists solely in-frame clones and lacks some. This sample carries around 94,000 clones, approximately 80% of them seen once, and the ten largest clones take 9.6%. Sample: PBMCs. The origin of the receptors is a male donor in good health and CMV-seropositive.

The genes are TRBV30 and TRBJ1-5, with 8 nucleotides matching TRBD1. This CDR3 is 13 amino acids long. The V and J ends lost 3 bases and 7 bases, in that order; junction bases with no gene match: 5. Germline loops: CDR1 GTSNPN, CDR2 SVGIG (reference sequence). CDR3 sequence: CAWSGQGRQPQHF. The CDR3 DNA reads TGTGCCTGGAGCGGACAGGGAAGGCAGCCCCAGCATTTT.

The chain links TRBV19 to TRBJ1-4; D may be TRBD1 (6 bases). V was cut by 2 bases and J by 4 bases, with 11 bases left in between. CDR1 is LNHDA, CDR2 SQIVND, per germline (reference sequence). The length of the CDR3 is 15 residues. CDR3 region: CASSIRAGVNEKLFF. The CDR3 DNA reads TGTGCCAGTAGTATAAGGGCAGGGGTTAATGAAAAACTGTTTTTT. The variable domain in full, completed from reference TRBV19 and TRBJ1-4, reads DGGITQSPKYLFRKEGQNVTLSCEQNLNHDAMYWYRQDPGQGLRLIYYSQIVNDFQKGDIAEGYSVSREKKESFPLTVTSAQKNPTAFYLCASSIRAGVNEKLFFGSGTQLSVL.

This sequence joins TRBV27 and TRBJ2-5, with a possible D match to TRBD1 (6 bases). Germline CDR1 reads MNHEY; CDR2 reads SMNVEV (reference sequence). Trimming pared 4 bases from V and 9 bases from J, leaving 30 bases between. The CDR3 covers 18 residues. CDR3 in amino acids: CASSYNPPDSPLSEAQYF. In nucleotides, the CDR3 is TGTGCCAGCAGTTACAACCCCCCGGACAGTCCGCTTTCTGAGGCCCAGTACTTC.

Comments on this clone: The same CDR3 arises from other DNA sequences in this sample as well. The chain is built from TRBV2 and TRBJ2-5; 8 bases are a match to TRBD1. The V gene end was trimmed by 4 bases and the J gene end by 2 bases; junction bases not matched to a gene: 0. Germline assignment: CDR1 SNHLY and CDR2 FYNNEI. The CDR3 contains 13 residues. The CDR3 region has the DNA TGTGCCAGCAGTGGACAGGGGCAAGAGACCCAGTACTTC. It codes for CASSGQGQETQYF.

The chain couples TRBV15 to TRBJ1-5; D might be TRBD1 (5 bases). The CDR3 has 16 amino acids. Germline CDR1 reads LNHNV; CDR2 reads YYDKDF (reference sequence). Deletions cut 5 bases from V and 6 bases from J, with 20 bases between. In DNA, the CDR3 is TGTGCCACCAGCTCTTACGGGGGAGGGGCCCGTCAGCCCCAGCATTTT. Translated, it gives CATSSYGGGARQPQHF.

The rearrangement joins TRBV30 to TRBJ2-5, with 8 bases identical to TRBD2. This CDR3 region has 14 residues. Losses at the gene ends were 1 base for V and 5 bases for J; bases not matched to a gene: 6. Per the germline V gene, CDR1 is GTSNPN and CDR2 is SVGIG (reference sequence). The CDR3 DNA is TGTGCCTGGAGTGGTCCGGGAGGGCCGGAGACCCAGTACTTC. Translation gives CAWSGPGGPETQYF.

The V gene is TRBV6-1, the J gene TRBJ1-1, with 7 bases that match TRBD1. V shed 5 bases, J shed 8 bases, and the junction held 8 bases outside the gene matches. The CDR3 sequence is 13 residues long. Looked up from germline, CDR1 is MNHNS and CDR2 is SASEGT. Written as DNA, the CDR3 is TGTGCCAGCAGTAACCGGGACAGTGCCGAAGCTTTCTTT. The encoded protein is CASSNRDSAEAFF.

The chain uses TRBV18 and TRBJ2-2; the D is unclear. CDR1 is KGHSH and CDR2 is LQKENI in the germline V gene. The V gene lost 5 bases and the J gene lost 1 base, with 5 bases spanning the gap. This CDR3 spans 13 amino acids. In DNA form, the CDR3 reads TGTGCCAGCTCAGGCCAGAACACCGGGGAGCTGTTTTTT. It yields the protein CASSGQNTGELFF.

The J gene is TRBJ2-7, the V gene TRBV29-1; a weak D match, TRBD2 (6 bases). Germline V gene sequence: CDR1 SQVTM, CDR2 ANQGSEA. V was clipped by 3 bases and J by 5 bases, with 23 bases between them. The CDR3 length is 16 residues. CDR3 residues: CSVDNGSGVGLNEQYF. CDR3 bases: TGCAGCGTTGACAATGGGTCGGGGGTCGGGTTGAACGAGCAGTACTTC.

The rearrangement joins TRBV19 to TRBJ2-7, with 9 positions matching TRBD1. Trimming cost V 6 bases and J 2 bases; bases outside gene matches: 8. CDR1 and CDR2 (germline): LNHDA, SQIVND (reference sequence). This CDR3 is 15 amino acids long. CDR3 bases: TGTGCCAGTAGCCCGGGACAGGGTCGGCCCTACGAGCAGTACTTC. Translation: CASSPGQGRPYEQYF.

This chain connects TRBV19 to TRBJ2-5, with TRBD1 matching over 7 bases. There are 14 residues in the CDR3. Germline trimming cut 5 bases from V and 5 bases from J; bases unmatched to any gene: 8. The germline V gene has CDR1 LNHDA and CDR2 SQIVND (reference sequence). Here the CDR3 DNA reads TGTGCCAGTAGTGGTCCGGGACAGCCCGAGACCCAGTACTTC. Protein product: CASSGPGQPETQYF.

The chain has TRBV7-2 and TRBJ2-7; no clear D. Trimming took off 3 bases at V and 4 bases at J, with 13 bases between the two ends. Germline CDR1 reads SGHTA; CDR2 reads FQGNSA. This CDR3 is built from 14 residues. CDR3 sequence: CASSFPQPGYEQYF. The DNA for the CDR3 is TGTGCCAGCAGCTTTCCGCAGCCAGGTTACGAGCAGTACTTC.

This chain joins TRBV6-5 and TRBJ1-2; D call uncertain. There are 12 residues in the CDR3. CDR1 MNHEY and CDR2 SVGAGI come from the germline V gene. The V end lost 7 bases, the J end lost 8 bases, and 14 bases lay between the germline ends. CDR3 in DNA: TGTGCCAGCACCCGCACGAAGGAGGGCTACACCTTC. Translating it yields CASTRTKEGYTF.

V is TRBV28 and J is TRBJ2-3; the D gene is possibly TRBD2 (7 bases). CDR1 and CDR2 (germline): MDHEN, SYDVKM. V was cut by 10 bases and J by 5 bases, with 19 bases left in between. This CDR3 has 14 amino acids. Here the CDR3 DNA reads TGTGCCATTTCCAAGGGGGGGGGCGAAGATACGCAGTATTTT. Translating it yields CAISKGGGEDTQYF. Full variable domain (rest looked up from reference TRBV28 and TRBJ2-3): DVKVTQSSRYLVKRTGEKVFLECVQDMDHENMFWYRQDPGLGLRLIYFSYDVKMKEKGDIPEGYSVSREKKERFSLILESASTNQTSMYLCAISKGGGEDTQYFGPGTRLTVL.

The rearrangement joins TRBV7-2 to TRBJ2-7; TRBD2 matches 12 bases. The CDR3 totals 15 residues. Germline V gene data show CDR1 as SGHTA and CDR2 as FQGNSA. V shed 6 bases, J shed 5 bases, and the junction held 8 bases outside the gene matches. CDR3 coding DNA: TGTGCCAGCAGTCTGCTAGCGGGAGGGCTCAACGAGCAGTACTTC. Encoded protein: CASSLLAGGLNEQYF.

DNA for the CDR3: TGTGCCAGCAGTGTTGACAGGGACATATACAATGAGCAGTTCTTC. Protein: CASSVDRDIYNEQFF. The chain combines TRBV25-1 with TRBJ2-1, with 7 bases lining up with TRBD1. The CDR3 is 15 amino acids. CDR1 is MGHDK and CDR2 is SYGVNS in the germline V gene. V lost 4 bases, J lost 4 bases, and 7 bases stayed unmatched. Full variable domain (outside the CDR3, taken from reference TRBV25-1 and TRBJ2-1): EADIYQTPRYLVIGTGKKITLECSQTMGHDKMYWYQQDPGMELHLIHYSYGVNSTEKGDLSSESTVSRIRTEHFPLTLESARPSHTSQYLCASSVDRDIYNEQFFGPGTRLTVL.

The gene calls are TRBV2 and TRBJ1-1; 9 bases match TRBD1. V was pared by 6 bases and J by 5 bases, with 4 bases of the junction left unmatched. Germline assignment: CDR1 SNHLY and CDR2 FYNNEI. The CDR3 has 13 amino acids. The CDR3 DNA sequence: TGTGCCAGCAGGACAGGGGGATATACTGAAGCTTTCTTT. Protein: CASRTGGYTEAFF. The full variable domain, completed using reference TRBV2 and TRBJ1-1, is EPEVTQTPSHQVTQMGQEVILRCVPISNHLYFYWYRQILGQKVEFLVSFYNNEISEKSEIFDDQFSVERPDGSNFTLKIRSTKLEDSAMYFCASRTGGYTEAFFGQGTRLTVV.

With regard to this clone: The junction and the germline gene differ at one end; a read error may be behind it. The gene calls are TRBV6-5 and TRBJ1-2, with 9 bases that match TRBD1. The CDR3 spans 15 residues. Germline lookup yields CDR1 MNHEY and CDR2 SVGAGI. CDR3 loop: CASSRQGDTNYDYTF. Written as DNA, the CDR3 is TGTGCCAGCAGCCGACAGGGGGACACTAACTATGACTACACCTTC.

This clone was picked up a small number of times. V gene TRBV28 combines with J gene TRBJ2-3; the match to TRBD2 covers 14 bases. CDR1 and CDR2 (germline): MDHEN, SYDVKM. The V gene end was trimmed by 8 bases and the J gene end by 1 base; junction bases not matched to a gene: 8. This CDR3 is built from 17 residues. The CDR3 here is CASAGTSGRSGTDTQYF. CDR3 sequence (DNA): TGTGCCAGCGCTGGGACTAGCGGGAGATCCGGCACAGATACGCAGTATTTT.

The chain combines TRBV19 with TRBJ1-1; the D is unclear. V gave up 1 base and J gave up 4 bases, with 10 bases separating them. The CDR3 runs 14 residues. Germline V gene data show CDR1 as LNHDA and CDR2 as SQIVND (reference sequence). The CDR3: CASSIAPGSTEAFF. CDR3 nucleotides: TGTGCCAGTAGTATAGCCCCCGGGAGCACTGAAGCTTTCTTT.

The genes are TRBV28 and TRBJ2-7; 8 bases are a match to TRBD1. The CDR3 contains 19 residues. Trimming cost V 5 bases and J 2 bases; bases outside gene matches: 20. CDR1 is MDHEN, CDR2 SYDVKM, per germline. The CDR3 coding sequence is TGTGCCAGCAGTCCGCCGGGCAAGGGACAGGCGGCCAGCGCCTACGAGCAGTACTTC. It is translated as CASSPPGKGQAASAYEQYF.

A note on this clone: Compared with germline, one end of the junction differs, possibly owing to a read error. This chain joins TRBV7-2 and TRBJ2-6, with a tentative D call TRBD1 (5 bases). The CDR3 extends over 17 amino acids. CDR1 is SGHTA, CDR2 FQGNSA, per germline. As DNA, the CDR3 is TGTGCCAGCAGCTTAAGCCTCGGGCCCTCTGGGGCCAACGGCCTGACTTTC. As protein: CASSLSLGPSGANGLTF.

This chain's CDR3 is CASSPRTGPGANVLTF. In nucleotides, the CDR3 is TGTGCCAGCTCACCACGGACAGGCCCTGGGGCCAACGTCCTGACTTTC. The chain combines TRBV18 with TRBJ2-6, with TRBD1 matching 7 bases. The J segment lost 2 bases and the V segment lost 1 base, leaving 2 bases of the junction unmatched. CDR3 length: 16 amino acids. Germline V gene lookup returns CDR1 KGHSH and CDR2 LQKENI.